This T cell receptor beta chain originates from a study of T cell responses to AZD1222 COVID-19 vaccine. About this clone: The antigen remains unidentified.

Findings and caveats of the study: Unmutated variant regions are reportedly targeted by nearly half of spike-specific TCRs.

Measured with immunoSEQ multiplex PCR; TCRdb has only the in-frame clones, and not every one. The table includes around 140,000 clones, approximately 92% detected once. V lost 5 bases, J lost 6 bases, and 4 bases stayed unmatched. There are 15 residues in the CDR3. Germline V gene sequence: CDR1 LNHDA, CDR2 SQIVND (reference sequence). The receptor was derived from an adult in good health. This chain links TRBV19 with TRBJ2-1, with 13 bases aligning to TRBD2. The sample consisted of peripheral blood, taken on day 0 of AZD1222 vaccination. DNA for the CDR3: TGTGCCAGTAGTCTAAGGACTAGCGGGGGCAATGAGCAGTTCTTC. Amino acid sequence: CASSLRTSGGNEQFF. The full variable domain, in which reference TRBV19 and TRBJ2-1 provide the parts outside the CDR3, is DGGITQSPKYLFRKEGQNVTLSCEQNLNHDAMYWYRQDPGQGLRLIYYSQIVNDFQKGDIAEGYSVSREKKESFPLTVTSAQKNPTAFYLCASSLRTSGGNEQFFGPGTRLTVL.